This TCR beta chain comes out of a study of T cells after yellow fever vaccination. This clonotype was seen ten or more times. CDR1 is DFQATT and CDR2 is SNEGSKA in the germline V gene (reference sequence). The ends were cut back, 1 base at V and 0 bases at J, with 25 bases in the middle. There are 20 residues in the CDR3. TCRdb re-analysed the 5' RACE reads in MiXCR, keeping a single row per CDR3 protein. The sample lists about 240,000 distinct CDR3 sequences; 6% to 7.5% were seen once. The sequencing used CD4+ T cells sorted from PBMCs, collected 15 days after the yellow fever booster vaccination. This receptor was identified in a man between 25 and 39 years old who received the YFV17D yellow fever vaccine. V is TRBV20-1 and J is TRBJ2-1, with D unresolved. CDR3 nucleotide sequence: TGCAGTGCTAGAGTCATCTCTCCTAGTGGGCCCTGGAGCTCCTACAATGAGCAGTTCTTC. It is translated as CSARVISPSGPWSSYNEQFF.